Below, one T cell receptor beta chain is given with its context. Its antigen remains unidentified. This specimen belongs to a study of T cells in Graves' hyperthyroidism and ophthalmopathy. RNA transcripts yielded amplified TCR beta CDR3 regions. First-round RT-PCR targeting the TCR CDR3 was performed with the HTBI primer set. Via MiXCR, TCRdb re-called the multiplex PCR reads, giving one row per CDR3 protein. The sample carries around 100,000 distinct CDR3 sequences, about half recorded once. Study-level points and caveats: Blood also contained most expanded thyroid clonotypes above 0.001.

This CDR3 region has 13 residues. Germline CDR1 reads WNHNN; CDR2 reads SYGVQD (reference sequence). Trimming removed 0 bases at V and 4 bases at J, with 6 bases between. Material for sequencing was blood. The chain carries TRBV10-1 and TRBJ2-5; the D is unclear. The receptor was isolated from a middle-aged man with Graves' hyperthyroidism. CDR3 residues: CASSESGGETQYF. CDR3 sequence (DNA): TGCGCCAGCAGTGAGTCGGGTGGAGAGACCCAGTACTTC.